The 10 T cell receptor beta chains reported below all come from one sample, sequenced in a study of cytomegalovirus exposure and HLA in healthy donors. PCR involved 60 Vbeta and 13 Jbeta primers. Assay used: immunoSEQ multiplex PCR; TCRdb lists only in-frame clones, some missing. The top ten clones hold around 6.6% of a sample with some 160,000 clones, about 85% of them seen once. Sequences were obtained from PBMCs. The receptors originated from a male donor in good health and CMV-seropositive.

V and J are TRBV11-2 and TRBJ2-5, with TRBD1 identical over 11 bases. Germline V gives CDR1 SGHAT, CDR2 FQNNGV. The CDR3 extends over 15 amino acids. Trimming took 6 bases from V and 5 from J; bases not matched to a gene: 8. In nucleotides, the CDR3 is TGTGCCAGCAGTCCCGGGACAGGGGGTTTGGAGACCCAGTACTTC. Translating it yields CASSPGTGGLETQYF.

The chain is built from TRBV5-6 and TRBJ1-5, with 8 nucleotides matching TRBD1. Germline lookup yields CDR1 SGHDT and CDR2 YYEEEE. The ends lost 0 bases at V and 7 bases at J; junction bases unmatched: 3. The CDR3 loop spans 14 amino acids. CDR3 residues: CASSLGQGSQPQHF. Written as DNA, the CDR3 is TGTGCCAGCAGCTTGGGACAGGGGAGCCAGCCCCAGCATTTT.

The gene calls are TRBV5-4 and TRBJ2-7; 14 nucleotides agree with TRBD2. J gave up 9 bases and V 0 bases, and 8 bases lay outside the gene matches. The germline V gene has CDR1 SGHNT and CDR2 YYREEE (reference sequence). The CDR3 is made up of 16 amino acids. In nucleotides, the CDR3 is TGTGCCAGCAGCTTGGGACTAGCGGGAGGGCCTATCGTGCAGTACTTC. Translating gives CASSLGLAGGPIVQYF.

This sequence joins TRBV9 and TRBJ2-1; 16 nucleotides match TRBD2. CDR3 length equals 16 residues. Germline CDR1 is SGDLS and CDR2 is YYNGEE. V lost 3 bases and J lost 7; bases outside the gene matches: 4. This CDR3 reads CASSGGLAGGQNEQFF. In DNA form, the CDR3 reads TGTGCCAGCAGCGGGGGACTAGCGGGAGGGCAGAATGAGCAGTTCTTC.

This clone was detected a few times. V is TRBV5-1 and J is TRBJ2-5; a weak D match, TRBD2 (7 bases). In germline, CDR1 is SGHRS, CDR2 YFSETQ. Between the trimmed V and J ends, which lost 6 bases and 5 bases, there was a span of 20 bases. This CDR3 has 15 amino acids. CDR3 amino acids: CASTDVRGAGETQYF. In DNA form, the CDR3 reads TGCGCCAGCACCGACGTTCGGGGGGCGGGGGAGACCCAGTACTTC.

The gene calls are TRBV19 and TRBJ2-1, with TRBD2 identical over 9 bases. The CDR3 contains 14 residues. V lost 8 bases and J lost 8; bases outside the gene matches: 10. Germline CDR1 reads LNHDA; CDR2 reads SQIVND (reference sequence). The CDR3 loop is CASLEAGGFDEQFF. Here the CDR3 DNA reads TGTGCCAGTTTAGAGGCGGGAGGGTTTGATGAGCAGTTCTTC.

CDR3: CASSLELTGRGNTIYF. The DNA of the CDR3 is TGTGCCAGCAGCCTAGAGCTGACAGGGAGAGGAAACACCATATATTTT. This chain joins TRBV7-8 and TRBJ1-3, with 7 bases identical to TRBD1. CDR1 and CDR2 from the germline V gene are SGHVS and FQNEAQ. This CDR3 has 16 residues. V shed 5 bases and J 4 bases; nucleotides not matched to a gene: 11.

The V call is TRBV6-1, the J call TRBJ2-1; TRBD1 aligns across 7 bases. The V gene end was trimmed by 2 bases and the J gene end by 5 bases; junction bases not matched to a gene: 9. The CDR3 has 16 amino acids. The germline V gene encodes CDR1 MNHNS and CDR2 SASEGT. The CDR3 sequence: CASSELEGAGDNEQFF. CDR3 bases: TGTGCCAGCAGTGAATTAGAGGGGGCTGGGGACAATGAGCAGTTCTTC.

The chain has TRBV5-4 and TRBJ2-2; 11 bases agree with TRBD2. CDR1 is SGHNT and CDR2 is YYREEE in the germline V gene (reference sequence). CDR3 length: 15 amino acids. V gave up 0 bases and J gave up 5 bases; unmatched junction bases: 0. CDR3 coding DNA: TGTGCCAGCAGCTTGGGACTAGCGGGGACCGGGGAGCTGTTTTTT. Protein sequence: CASSLGLAGTGELFF.

This chain uses TRBV6-1 with TRBJ2-5, with D maybe TRBD2 (6 bases). The V end lost 3 bases, the J end lost 2 bases, and 16 bases lay between the germline ends. CDR1 and CDR2 (germline): MNHNS, SASEGT. The CDR3 totals 16 residues. CDR3 sequence reads: CASSDPVKRAQETQYF. CDR3 in DNA: TGTGCCAGCAGTGATCCAGTTAAGCGGGCTCAAGAGACCCAGTACTTC.